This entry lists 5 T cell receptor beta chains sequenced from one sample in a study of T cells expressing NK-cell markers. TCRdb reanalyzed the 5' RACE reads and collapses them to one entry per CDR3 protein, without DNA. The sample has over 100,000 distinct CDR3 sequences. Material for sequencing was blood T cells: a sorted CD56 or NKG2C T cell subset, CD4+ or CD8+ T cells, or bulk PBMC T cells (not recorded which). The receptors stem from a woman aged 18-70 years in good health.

CDR3 protein: CSAREAGRDEQFF. The gene calls are TRBV20-1 and TRBJ2-1; TCRdb returns TRBD2, unconfirmable since there is no DNA. CDR1 DFQATT and CDR2 SNEGSKA come from the germline V gene (reference sequence). The CDR3 loop spans 13 amino acids.

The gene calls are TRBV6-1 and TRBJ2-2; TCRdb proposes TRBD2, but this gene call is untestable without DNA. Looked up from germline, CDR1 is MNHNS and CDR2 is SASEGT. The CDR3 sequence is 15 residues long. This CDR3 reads CASSEIAGNTGELFF.

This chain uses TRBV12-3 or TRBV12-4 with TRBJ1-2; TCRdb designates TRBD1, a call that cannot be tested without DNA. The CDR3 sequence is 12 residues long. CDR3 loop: CASSPWTFGYTF.

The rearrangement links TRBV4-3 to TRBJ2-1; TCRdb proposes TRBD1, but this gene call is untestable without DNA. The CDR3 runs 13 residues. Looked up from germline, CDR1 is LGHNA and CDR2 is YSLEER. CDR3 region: CASSQVGRGEQFF.

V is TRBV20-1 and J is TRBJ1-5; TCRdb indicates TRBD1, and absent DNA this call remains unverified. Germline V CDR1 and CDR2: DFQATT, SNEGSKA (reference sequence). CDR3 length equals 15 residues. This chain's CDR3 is CSARGQGEGNQPQHF.